Following are 31 T cell receptor beta chains from one sample sequenced in a study of response to subunit inactivated influenza vaccine. TCRdb reprocessed the RT-PCR reads via MiXCR and lists one record per CDR3 protein. The sample carries about 540,000 distinct CDR3 sequences, approximately 24% recorded once. These data also formed part of another study, on T cells expressing NK-cell markers. That source notes: Production of TCR beta cDNA relied on 5'RACE template switching with UMIs.

This specimen was CD4+ T cells sorted from PBMCs, taken approximately 12 days after vaccination. These receptors were collected from a man in his fifties who received an inactivated influenza vaccine.

J is TRBJ2-5 and V is TRBV7-6, with 13 positions matching TRBD2. The CDR3 length is 18 residues. V shed 0 bases, J shed 1 base, and the junction held 5 bases outside the gene matches. CDR1 and CDR2 from the germline V gene are SGHVS and FNYEAQ. Here the CDR3 DNA reads TGTGCCAGCAGCTTAGCTGGGGGACTAGCGGGGTCCCAAGAGACCCAGTACTTC. Residues: CASSLAGGLAGSQETQYF. Combining the CDR3 with reference TRBV7-6 and TRBJ2-5 gives the whole variable domain GAGVSQSPRYKVTKRGQDVALRCDPISGHVSLYWYRQALGQGPEFLTYFNYEAQQDKSGLPNDRFSAERPEGSISTLTIQRTEQRDSAMYRCASSLAGGLAGSQETQYFGPGTRLLVL.

The chain combines TRBV28 with TRBJ2-3; D is unclear. The CDR3 consists of 16 residues. From germline, CDR1 is MDHEN and CDR2 SYDVKM. V lost 8 bases and J lost 3, with 21 bases in between. The CDR3 here is CASPPPWEATTDTQYF. The CDR3 nucleotides are TGTGCCAGCCCTCCACCTTGGGAAGCGACGACAGATACGCAGTATTTT. Full variable domain (missing parts from reference TRBV28 and TRBJ2-3): DVKVTQSSRYLVKRTGEKVFLECVQDMDHENMFWYRQDPGLGLRLIYFSYDVKMKEKGDIPEGYSVSREKKERFSLILESASTNQTSMYLCASPPPWEATTDTQYFGPGTRLTVL.

This clonotype appeared a single time. The J gene is TRBJ2-7, the V gene TRBV20-1; TRBD2 aligns across 12 bases. The CDR3 extends over 18 amino acids. V shed 2 bases, J shed 3 bases, and the junction held 14 bases outside the gene matches. Germline V gives CDR1 DFQATT, CDR2 SNEGSKA (reference sequence). CDR3 DNA sequence: TGCAGTGCTAGATCCCCCTACCGTACTAGCGGGGGGTTCTACGAGCAGTACTTC. The encoded protein is CSARSPYRTSGGFYEQYF.

The rearrangement joins TRBV3-1 to TRBJ2-3; 7 bases line up with TRBD1. The CDR3 spans 13 residues. J lost 11 bases, V lost 4 bases, and 9 bases had no gene match. Germline assignment: CDR1 LGHDT and CDR2 YNNKEL (reference sequence). Here the CDR3 DNA reads TGTGCCAGCAGCCTTGATACAGGGGCGCGGCAGTATTTT. As protein: CASSLDTGARQYF.

A few counts support this clonotype. J is TRBJ2-1 and V is TRBV6-1; TRBD2 might be the D (6 bases). The CDR3 is made up of 13 amino acids. The V and J ends lost 6 bases and 4 bases respectively, with 10 bases between them. Germline CDR1 and CDR2: MNHNS and SASEGT. This CDR3 reads CASREGEYNEQFF. CDR3 nucleotide sequence: TGTGCCAGCAGGGAGGGAGAGTACAATGAGCAGTTCTTC.

This clonotype was seen more than once but under ten times. V gene TRBV2 combines with J gene TRBJ1-4; D might be TRBD1 (5 bases). This CDR3 spans 14 amino acids. Germline values: CDR1 SNHLY, CDR2 FYNNEI. The V end lost 6 bases, the J end lost 11 bases, and 19 bases lay between the germline ends. In nucleotides, the CDR3 is TGTGCCAGCAGGATCGGGGCGGGATTGCCCAAACTGTTTTTT. Translated: CASRIGAGLPKLFF. Complete variable domain (other parts from reference TRBV2 and TRBJ1-4): EPEVTQTPSHQVTQMGQEVILRCVPISNHLYFYWYRQILGQKVEFLVSFYNNEISEKSEIFDDQFSVERPDGSNFTLKIRSTKLEDSAMYFCASRIGAGLPKLFFGSGTQLSVL.

This chain uses TRBV4-2 with TRBJ2-2, with D perhaps matching TRBD1 or TRBD2 (5 bases each). Trimming left V 8 bases short and J 0 bases short, with 10 bases between. The CDR3 contains 14 residues. Germline CDR1 reads LGHNA; CDR2 reads YNFKEQ. The CDR3, as DNA: TGTGCCAGCCGTGGGGGTCCGAACACCGGGGAGCTGTTTTTT. Its translation is CASRGGPNTGELFF.

This clonotype has at least ten counts. The rearrangement joins TRBV20-1 to TRBJ2-7; D remains ambiguous. The V gene's germline CDR1 is DFQATT and CDR2 SNEGSKA (reference sequence). V dropped 6 bases and J dropped 0 bases, with 12 bases sitting between them. The CDR3 length is 13 residues. The CDR3 loop is CSAEPRTSYEQYF. The CDR3 region has the DNA TGCAGTGCGGAGCCACGAACCTCCTACGAGCAGTACTTC.

Here the CDR3 reads CASSTGLAKETQYF. Written as DNA, the CDR3 is TGTGCCAGCAGCACGGGACTAGCTAAAGAGACCCAGTACTTC. The chain carries TRBV7-6 and TRBJ2-5; 9 positions match TRBD2. The germline V gene encodes CDR1 SGHVS and CDR2 FNYEAQ. V trimming: 5 bases; J trimming: 3 bases; junction bases outside the gene matches: 4. This CDR3 spans 14 amino acids.

J is TRBJ1-5 and V is TRBV20-1, with TRBD1 identical over 9 bases. The CDR3 is 17 residues long. With 5 bases clipped from V and 0 bases from J, the junction kept 11 bases outside the gene matches. The germline gives CDR1 DFQATT, CDR2 SNEGSKA (reference sequence). Here the CDR3 reads CSAQTGTGIYSNQPQHF. The CDR3 DNA reads as TGCAGTGCTCAAACCGGGACAGGGATATATAGCAATCAGCCCCAGCATTTT.

The J gene is TRBJ1-5, the V gene TRBV10-3; D ambiguous. This CDR3 has 14 amino acids. Trimming removed 4 bases at V and 2 bases at J, with 9 bases between. From germline, CDR1 is ENHRY and CDR2 SYGVKD. The CDR3 coding sequence is TGTGCCATCAGTGCGGACGTACGCAATCAGCCCCAGCATTTT. Amino acid sequence: CAISADVRNQPQHF.

This chain connects TRBV28 to TRBJ2-3, with 14 bases lining up with TRBD2. Germline V gene sequence: CDR1 MDHEN, CDR2 SYDVKM. V lost 4 bases, J lost 5 bases, and 5 bases stayed unmatched. CDR3 length: 16 residues. The CDR3, as DNA: TGTGCCAGCAGTTCTGGACTAGCGGGAGGTTTAGATACGCAGTATTTT. Translation gives CASSSGLAGGLDTQYF.

The sample holds a few counts of this clonotype. The chain carries TRBV7-2 and TRBJ2-5; 8 nucleotides agree with TRBD2. Germline assignment: CDR1 SGHTA and CDR2 FQGNSA. CDR3 length: 14 residues. V lost 4 bases to trimming and J lost 3 bases; unmatched junction nucleotides: 4. The CDR3 spells CASSSIAGKETQYF. Written as DNA, the CDR3 is TGTGCCAGCAGCTCAATAGCGGGGAAAGAGACCCAGTACTTC.

J is TRBJ2-1 and V is TRBV6-2 or TRBV6-3, with TRBD2 matching 9 bases. The CDR3 consists of 18 residues. Germline V gene sequence: CDR1 MNHEY, CDR2 SVGEGT. The J segment lost 4 bases and the V segment lost 0 bases, leaving 10 bases of the junction unmatched. CDR3 loop: CASSYSIASGTQYNEQFF. The CDR3 region has the DNA TGTGCCAGCAGTTACTCGATAGCTAGCGGGACTCAGTACAATGAGCAGTTCTTC.

V gene TRBV5-5 combines with J gene TRBJ2-1, with TRBD1 as a possible D gene (7 bases). This CDR3 spans 15 amino acids. Trimming stripped 4 bases from V and 6 bases from J, with 17 bases between. Germline V lookup: CDR1 SGHKS, CDR2 YYEKEE (reference sequence). The CDR3 sequence is CASSGDSLSGNEQFF. CDR3 nucleotide sequence: TGTGCCAGCAGCGGGGACAGCCTTAGCGGCAATGAGCAGTTCTTC.

This clonotype was seen a few times. Its ends do not fully match the called genes, so a read error is possible. This rearrangement joins TRBV7-7 to TRBJ2-2; D possibly uses TRBD1 or TRBD2 (5 bases each). There are 16 residues in the CDR3. Germline V lookup: CDR1 SSHAT, CDR2 FNYEAQ (reference sequence). The CDR3 protein is CASSPGRMVNTGELFF. CDR3 nucleotides: TGTGCTAGCAGCCCGGGACGGATGGTGAACACCGGGGAGCTGTTTTTT.

This clonotype has just a few counts. The chain combines TRBV20-1 with TRBJ1-2; 8 positions match TRBD1. CDR3 length: 13 residues. Germline V gene lookup returns CDR1 DFQATT and CDR2 SNEGSKA (reference sequence). Trimming at V came to 3 bases and at J to 4 bases, leaving 4 bases not matched to a gene. The CDR3 spells CSARWTGSYGYTF. CDR3 DNA: TGCAGTGCTAGGTGGACAGGGAGCTATGGCTACACCTTC.

This clonotype was found a few times. J is TRBJ2-7 and V is TRBV29-1; 8 bases align to TRBD1. The V gene end was trimmed by 1 base and the J gene end by 4 bases; junction bases not matched to a gene: 3. This CDR3 spans 13 amino acids. Germline V gene lookup returns CDR1 SQVTM and CDR2 ANQGSEA. Written as DNA, the CDR3 is TGCAGCGTTGAAGGCCGGGACAGGTACGAGCAGTACTTC. This sequence encodes CSVEGRDRYEQYF.

This clonotype was observed a few times. J is TRBJ2-2 and V is TRBV7-2, with a possible D match to TRBD1 (5 bases). CDR3 length: 16 residues. The V end lost 5 bases, the J end lost 6 bases, and 19 bases lay between the germline ends. The germline V gene has CDR1 SGHTA and CDR2 FQGNSA. The CDR3: CASSPRLALGAGELFF. The CDR3 region has the DNA TGTGCCAGCAGCCCCCGACTGGCCTTAGGGGCCGGGGAGCTGTTTTTT.

The chain is built from TRBV6-2 or TRBV6-3 and TRBJ2-5; D is possibly TRBD1 (6 bases). Trimming shortened V by 4 bases and J by 2 bases, and 14 bases separated the two germline ends. The germline V gene has CDR1 MNHEY and CDR2 SVGEGT. The CDR3 is 15 amino acids. This CDR3 reads CASSSPRTAQETQYF. As DNA, the CDR3 is TGTGCCAGCAGTTCCCCCCGGACAGCTCAAGAGACCCAGTACTTC.

This clonotype has a handful of counts. The V call is TRBV7-2, the J call TRBJ1-3; D not certain. The ends were cut back, 0 bases at V and 2 bases at J, with 8 bases in the middle. The CDR3 is 15 amino acids. Germline assignment: CDR1 SGHTA and CDR2 FQGNSA. Here the CDR3 DNA reads TGTGCCAGCAGCTTAGCCGCTTTCACTGGAAACACCATATATTTT. Translating gives CASSLAAFTGNTIYF.

This sequence joins TRBV28 and TRBJ1-2, with D possibly TRBD1 on 6 matching bases. This CDR3 contains 17 residues. Germline CDR1 MDHEN, CDR2 SYDVKM. V was trimmed by 2 bases and J by 7 bases, leaving 23 bases between them. CDR3 sequence reads: CASSLISSGAAGPGYTF. The CDR3 DNA sequence: TGTGCCAGCAGTTTAATAAGTTCGGGGGCCGCAGGACCTGGCTACACCTTC.

The chain couples TRBV5-1 to TRBJ1-1, with D hard to call. CDR3 size: 14 residues. V lost 2 bases to trimming and J lost 0 bases, with 8 bases between them. Per the germline V gene, CDR1 is SGHRS and CDR2 is YFSETQ. The CDR3 DNA sequence: TGCGCCAGCAGCTTCGGGAACATGAACACTGAAGCTTTCTTT. Protein: CASSFGNMNTEAFF.

This clonotype came up many times. The chain joins TRBV4-2 to TRBJ2-7; a possible D gene is TRBD2 (5 bases). Trimming stripped 6 bases from V and 0 bases from J, with 15 bases between. Germline V gene sequence: CDR1 LGHNA, CDR2 YNFKEQ. There are 15 residues in the CDR3. The CDR3: CASRPEGTVSYEQYF. CDR3 nucleotides: TGTGCCAGCAGGCCCGAGGGTACAGTCTCCTACGAGCAGTACTTC.

This chain uses TRBV12-5 with TRBJ2-5; 7 bases map to TRBD1. J gave up 5 bases and V 7 bases, and 16 bases lay outside the gene matches. The CDR3 is made up of 16 amino acids. Germline V gives CDR1 LGHNT, CDR2 FRNRAP. CDR3 amino acids: CASAPPGQSHRETQYF. The CDR3 DNA reads as TGTGCTAGTGCCCCACCGGGACAGAGCCACAGGGAGACCCAGTACTTC.

This clonotype was detected only a few times. The V gene is TRBV24-1, the J gene TRBJ2-2; 7 nucleotides line up with TRBD1. Germline-derived CDR1 and CDR2 are KGHDR and SFDVKD. The CDR3 consists of 17 residues. V was clipped by 2 bases and J by 1 base; unmatched bases: 6. The CDR3 is CATSDSRQGVNTGELFF. The DNA for the CDR3 is TGTGCCACCAGTGATTCCCGACAGGGTGTGAACACCGGGGAGCTGTTTTTT.

This rearrangement joins TRBV20-1 to TRBJ2-7; D may be TRBD1 or TRBD2 (6 bases each). The CDR3 has 15 residues. Germline-derived CDR1 and CDR2 are DFQATT and SNEGSKA (reference sequence). Trimming took 5 bases from V and 0 from J, leaving 17 bases between them. CDR3: CSAARGVASSYEQYF. CDR3 coding DNA: TGCAGTGCTGCGAGGGGGGTGGCCAGCTCCTACGAGCAGTACTTC.

DNA of the CDR3: TGCGCCAGCAGCCAGGCTCAAATCCGGAGCAATCAGCCCCAGCATTTT. Translation: CASSQAQIRSNQPQHF. This chain uses TRBV4-1 with TRBJ1-5; the D is unclear. Germline V gene lookup returns CDR1 MGHRA and CDR2 YSYEKL. Trimming cost V 3 bases and J 1 base, with 13 bases left between them. The CDR3 extends over 16 amino acids.

The chain employs TRBV4-2 and TRBJ2-1; tentatively, D is TRBD2 (6 bases). CDR1 and CDR2 from the germline V gene are LGHNA and YNFKEQ. V lost 3 bases and J lost 5, with 20 bases in between. The CDR3 length is 17 residues. The CDR3 sequence is CASSQEDGLTAHNEQFF. For the CDR3, the DNA is TGTGCCAGCAGCCAGGAGGACGGACTAACGGCCCACAATGAGCAGTTCTTC.

This clonotype came up a few times. This chain uses TRBV15 with TRBJ2-2; D unresolved. The CDR3 has 14 amino acids. Germline-derived CDR1 and CDR2 are LNHNV and YYDKDF (reference sequence). Trimming shortened V by 1 base and J by 5 bases, and 8 bases separated the two germline ends. The CDR3 protein is CATSRVGRTGELFF. CDR3 nucleotide sequence: TGTGCCACCAGCAGAGTAGGGCGGACCGGGGAGCTGTTTTTT.

This chain joins TRBV24-1 and TRBJ1-5; the D is unclear. The CDR3 runs 12 residues. Per germline, CDR1 KGHDR and CDR2 SFDVKD. V was shortened by 3 bases and J by 7 bases, with 6 bases between the two germline ends. The CDR3 DNA is TGTGCCACCAGTGATCCCGGACAGCCCCAGCATTTT. Its translation: CATSDPGQPQHF.